These 32 T cell receptor beta chains originate from one sample sequenced in a study of T cells after posttransplantation cyclophosphamide. Assay used: immunoSEQ multiplex PCR; TCRdb lists only in-frame clones, some missing. The sample holds about 3,600 clones, roughly 68% seen once. The sample was memory CD8+ T cells sorted from blood. The receptors come from a man aged 50-59 years.

This sequence joins TRBV27 and TRBJ2-1, with 8 positions matching TRBD1. The CDR3 is 17 amino acids. The V and J ends lost 1 base and 2 bases, in that order; junction bases with no gene match: 7. Germline V gives CDR1 MNHEY, CDR2 SMNVEV (reference sequence). The CDR3 loop reads CASSLYGGQGAYNEQFF. In nucleotides, the CDR3 is TGTGCCAGCAGTTTATATGGAGGACAGGGTGCCTACAATGAGCAGTTCTTC.

The chain joins TRBV5-1 to TRBJ2-7; 7 nucleotides align to TRBD2. V trimming: 4 bases; J trimming: 2 bases; junction bases outside the gene matches: 6. CDR1 and CDR2 from the germline V gene are SGHRS and YFSETQ. The CDR3 spans 14 residues. CDR3 residues: CASSLSGGAYEQYF. CDR3 DNA: TGCGCCAGCAGCCTCTCGGGGGGAGCCTACGAGCAGTACTTC.

This clone was recorded only once. This chain joins TRBV10-3 and TRBJ2-1; 14 positions match TRBD2. V was pared by 8 bases and J by 2 bases, with 5 bases of the junction left unmatched. CDR1 ENHRY and CDR2 SYGVKD come from the germline V gene. This CDR3 contains 16 residues. CDR3 nucleotides: TGTGCCATCGGCGGACTAGCGGGAGGTACCTACAATGAGCAGTTCTTC. Protein: CAIGGLAGGTYNEQFF.

This rearrangement joins TRBV4-3 to TRBJ2-1, with TRBD2 matching 8 bases. The V gene end was trimmed by 0 bases and the J gene end by 0 bases; junction bases not matched to a gene: 7. Per germline, CDR1 LGHNA and CDR2 YSLEER. CDR3 length: 18 residues. DNA of the CDR3: TGCGCCAGCAGCCAAGACGCGGGCGGGGGGAGCTCCTACAATGAGCAGTTCTTC. Its protein is CASSQDAGGGSSYNEQFF.

V is TRBV9 and J is TRBJ1-5; D ambiguous. Trimming took off 2 bases at V and 3 bases at J, with 12 bases between the two ends. The CDR3 runs 15 residues. Germline CDR1 reads SGDLS; CDR2 reads YYNGEE. The CDR3 sequence: CASSVDGIINQPQHF. For the CDR3, the DNA is TGTGCCAGCAGCGTGGACGGGATAATCAATCAGCCCCAGCATTTT.

The rearrangement joins TRBV5-1 to TRBJ2-5; 7 bases are shared with TRBD1. Per germline, CDR1 SGHRS and CDR2 YFSETQ. The CDR3 has 16 amino acids. V trimming: 4 bases; J trimming: 2 bases; junction bases outside the gene matches: 11. The CDR3 spells CASSPGTDRTQETQYF. The CDR3 nucleotides read TGCGCCAGCAGCCCTGGGACGGACAGGACGCAAGAGACCCAGTACTTC.

The genes are TRBV7-9 and TRBJ2-7; D is ambiguous. Germline CDR1 and CDR2: SEHNR and FQNEAQ (reference sequence). The germline V and J ends were trimmed by 3 bases and 3 bases, with 6 bases remaining between them. This CDR3 spans 12 amino acids. CDR3 in amino acids: CASSLFGYEQYF. CDR3 DNA: TGTGCCAGCAGCTTGTTCGGCTACGAGCAGTACTTC.

The genes are TRBV5-6 and TRBJ1-3; no firm D call. Germline V gene sequence: CDR1 SGHDT, CDR2 YYEEEE. This CDR3 region has 13 residues. The germline V and J ends were trimmed by 1 base and 8 bases, with 10 bases remaining between them. CDR3 coding DNA: TGTGCCAGCAGCTTGCGGGGTTGGGACACCATATATTTT. Translating gives CASSLRGWDTIYF.

This clone was detected only a few times. This sequence joins TRBV11-3 and TRBJ2-3; weak D call: TRBD2 (6 bases). The CDR3 length is 17 residues. Trimming took 5 bases from V and 1 from J, leaving 19 bases between them. Germline values: CDR1 SGHNT, CDR2 YENEEA. CDR3 protein: CASSPKREATGTDTQYF. In DNA, the CDR3 is TGTGCCAGCAGCCCTAAAAGGGAGGCAACTGGCACAGATACGCAGTATTTT.

This clone was seen more than once but under ten times. The chain carries TRBV30 and TRBJ2-1, with 7 bases identical to TRBD2. The J segment lost 7 bases and the V segment lost 3 bases, leaving 3 bases of the junction unmatched. Germline values: CDR1 GTSNPN, CDR2 SVGIG (reference sequence). The CDR3 loop spans 12 amino acids. This CDR3 reads CAWRGLSNEQFF. The CDR3 DNA follows: TGTGCCTGGAGGGGACTATCAAATGAGCAGTTCTTC.

The table lists this clone with a few counts. V usage is TRBV10-3 and J usage is TRBJ2-1, with D possibly TRBD2 on 5 matching bases. Germline V gene data show CDR1 as ENHRY and CDR2 as SYGVKD. The CDR3 covers 11 residues. The V and J ends lost 8 bases and 8 bases respectively, with 10 bases between them. The CDR3 sequence is CAIESGDEQFF. The CDR3 DNA reads TGTGCCATCGAGTCCGGGGATGAGCAGTTCTTC.

The chain is built from TRBV4-1 and TRBJ2-3; D might be TRBD1 (6 bases). The V and J ends lost 0 bases and 4 bases respectively, with 8 bases between them. Germline loops: CDR1 MGHRA, CDR2 YSYEKL. The CDR3 is 14 residues long. DNA for the CDR3: TGCGCCAGCAGCCAAGATCCAGGGGCAGATACGCAGTATTTT. It translates to CASSQDPGADTQYF.

This chain joins TRBV9 and TRBJ2-3; maybe TRBD2 (5 bases). The CDR3 runs to 15 residues. V gave up 0 bases and J gave up 2 bases, with 10 bases separating them. CDR1 and CDR2 from the germline V gene are SGDLS and YYNGEE. CDR3 residues: CASSVEHGVTDTQYF. In nucleotides, the CDR3 is TGTGCCAGCAGCGTAGAACACGGGGTCACAGATACGCAGTATTTT.

V gene TRBV9 combines with J gene TRBJ2-7; the match to TRBD2 covers 8 bases. CDR1 is SGDLS, CDR2 YYNGEE, per germline. This CDR3 has 15 amino acids. After removal of 3 bases from V and 2 bases from J, the junction contained 7 bases not matched to a gene. CDR3 sequence (DNA): TGTGCCAGCAGCGCTGACCCGGGACTAGCCTACGAGCAGTACTTC. As protein: CASSADPGLAYEQYF. The entire variable domain, with the rest obtained from reference TRBV9 and TRBJ2-7, is as follows: DSGVTQTPKHLITATGQRVTLRCSPRSGDLSVYWYQQSLDQGLQFLIQYYNGEERAKGNILERFSAQQFPDLHSELNLSSLELGDSALYFCASSADPGLAYEQYFGPGTRLTVT.

Regarding this clone: The junction and the germline gene differ at one end; a read error may be behind it. The chain couples TRBV7-9 to TRBJ2-2, with 11 bases identical to TRBD1. The CDR3 consists of 17 residues. CDR1 and CDR2 from the germline V gene are SEHNR and FQNEAQ (reference sequence). The CDR3: CASSQDRTGGVTGELFF. In DNA, the CDR3 is TGCGCCAGCAGCCAAGACCGGACAGGGGGCGTTACCGGGGAGCTGTTTTTT.

The CDR3 region is CASSQDRQGGLYGYTF. The CDR3 DNA is TGCGCCAGCAGCCAAGATCGACAGGGGGGACTCTATGGCTACACCTTC. The gene calls are TRBV4-3 and TRBJ1-2; 9 positions agree with TRBD1. The germline V gene encodes CDR1 LGHNA and CDR2 YSLEER. This CDR3 is built from 16 residues. V was pared by 0 bases and J by 4 bases, with 6 bases of the junction left unmatched.

This rearrangement joins TRBV7-6 to TRBJ2-7; D is perhaps TRBD1 (5 bases). The germline CDR1 and CDR2 sequences are SGHVS and FNYEAQ. The CDR3 spans 15 residues. V shed 1 base and J shed 1 base, with 11 bases lying between them. CDR3 in amino acids: CASSLGQTYSYEQYF. In nucleotides, the CDR3 is TGTGCCAGCAGCTTAGGACAGACCTATTCCTACGAGCAGTACTTC.

The chain carries TRBV7-8 and TRBJ1-2; D not resolved. The V end lost 1 base, the J end lost 5 bases, and 8 bases lay between the germline ends. The CDR3 runs 13 residues. Germline CDR1 reads SGHVS; CDR2 reads FQNEAQ. The CDR3 spells CASSLGLAYGYTF. The CDR3 bases are TGTGCCAGCAGCTTAGGGCTAGCTTATGGCTACACCTTC.

This chain connects TRBV15 to TRBJ2-1, with 9 bases aligning to TRBD2. The CDR3 length is 15 residues. The ends lost 3 bases at V and 8 bases at J; junction bases unmatched: 8. The germline V gene has CDR1 LNHNV and CDR2 YYDKDF (reference sequence). CDR3 amino acids: CATSSWREGPDEQFF. For the CDR3, the DNA is TGTGCCACCAGCAGTTGGCGGGAGGGCCCTGATGAGCAGTTCTTC.

The V gene is TRBV28, the J gene TRBJ1-1; tentatively, D is TRBD1 (5 bases). Trimming removed 3 bases from V and 1 base from J, with 9 bases in between. Germline CDR1 MDHEN, CDR2 SYDVKM. This CDR3 has 14 residues. CDR3 in DNA: TGTGCCAGCAGTTTTAGCAGGGCGAACACTGAAGCTTTCTTT. Translation gives CASSFSRANTEAFF.

This chain links TRBV6-4 with TRBJ2-1, with a weak D call TRBD2 (6 bases). Germline V gives CDR1 MRHNA, CDR2 SNTAGT. The CDR3 contains 15 residues. Trimming pared 1 base from V and 6 bases from J, leaving 13 bases between. The DNA of the CDR3 is TGTGCCAGCAGTGACTTTAGCGGAGCGGTCAATGAGCAGTTCTTC. Translating it yields CASSDFSGAVNEQFF.

The V call is TRBV7-2, the J call TRBJ1-1; D is uncertain. Trimming pared 3 bases from V and 6 bases from J, leaving 14 bases between. The germline CDR1 and CDR2 sequences are SGHTA and FQGNSA. The CDR3 is 14 residues long. The CDR3 region is CASSFLNSQSEAFF. CDR3 nucleotide sequence: TGTGCCAGCAGCTTCCTGAACAGCCAATCTGAAGCTTTCTTT.

The V call is TRBV27, the J call TRBJ2-1, with 7 positions matching TRBD2. V trimming: 6 bases; J trimming: 7 bases; junction bases outside the gene matches: 12. The CDR3 sequence is 15 residues long. Germline V gene lookup returns CDR1 MNHEY and CDR2 SMNVEV (reference sequence). The CDR3 coding sequence is TGTGCCAGCAGATTCTTGGGGGGGGAGTTAAATGAGCAGTTCTTC. Residues: CASRFLGGELNEQFF.

The V call is TRBV29-1, the J call TRBJ1-3; TRBD1 matches at 8 bases. V was pared by 4 bases and J by 7 bases, with 12 bases of the junction left unmatched. The CDR3 length is 15 residues. Germline V CDR1 and CDR2: SQVTM, ANQGSEA. The DNA for the CDR3 is TGCAGCGTTGCTACACCAGGGGGCACATGGAACACCATATATTTT. Encoded protein: CSVATPGGTWNTIYF.

The chain uses TRBV4-3 and TRBJ1-4; D unresolved. V was trimmed by 0 bases and J by 0 bases, leaving 5 bases between them. In germline, CDR1 is LGHNA, CDR2 YSLEER. The CDR3 sequence is 15 residues long. This CDR3 is CASSQEIATNEKLFF. In DNA form, the CDR3 reads TGCGCCAGCAGCCAAGAAATCGCAACTAATGAAAAACTGTTTTTT.

The V call is TRBV27, the J call TRBJ2-4; a possible D gene is TRBD2 (6 bases). Germline CDR1 and CDR2: MNHEY and SMNVEV (reference sequence). V lost 6 bases to trimming and J lost 15 bases, with 18 bases between them. The CDR3 has 12 residues. CDR3: CASRPGLGFLYF. The CDR3, as DNA: TGTGCCAGCAGGCCGGGACTTGGGTTTCTGTACTTC.

The chain has TRBV30 and TRBJ2-7; D gene unclear. From germline, CDR1 is GTSNPN and CDR2 SVGIG (reference sequence). The CDR3 is 12 residues long. Trimming pared 2 bases from V and 0 bases from J, leaving 5 bases between. CDR3 region: CAWSYSSYEQYF. In DNA, the CDR3 is TGTGCCTGGAGTTATAGCTCCTACGAGCAGTACTTC.

The chain recombines TRBV15 with TRBJ1-1; 7 nucleotides align to TRBD1. Germline V lookup: CDR1 LNHNV, CDR2 YYDKDF (reference sequence). CDR3 length: 15 amino acids. V shed 1 base, J shed 7 bases, and the junction held 9 bases outside the gene matches. The CDR3 DNA reads TGTGCCACCAGCAGAGGACAGGGCGGGAGGGATGAAGCTTTCTTT. Translation gives CATSRGQGGRDEAFF.

The chain joins TRBV4-1 to TRBJ2-1; D is undetermined. Germline loops: CDR1 MGHRA, CDR2 YSYEKL. Trimming left V 0 bases short and J 8 bases short, with 5 bases between. The CDR3 contains 12 residues. Here the CDR3 DNA reads TGCGCCAGCAGCCAAGATGAGGATGAGCAGTTCTTC. Protein product: CASSQDEDEQFF.

This clone has only a few counts. This sequence joins TRBV10-2 and TRBJ1-1; D call uncertain. The length of the CDR3 is 13 residues. Trimming removed 1 base from V and 5 bases from J, with 8 bases in between. Germline loops: CDR1 WSHSY, CDR2 SAAADI. CDR3: CASSEFRFTEAFF. The CDR3, as DNA: TGCGCCAGCAGTGAGTTTAGATTTACTGAAGCTTTCTTT.

This clone was seen more than once but under ten times. The V and J genes are TRBV5-6 and TRBJ2-7; TRBD2 is a possible D gene (5 bases). From germline, CDR1 is SGHDT and CDR2 YYEEEE. V lost 0 bases and J lost 7, with 14 bases in between. This CDR3 has 14 residues. The CDR3 bases are TGTGCCAGCAGCTTGGGGACTTCCTTTAGGGAGCAGTACTTC. Translating it yields CASSLGTSFREQYF. Together with reference TRBV5-6 and TRBJ2-7, the CDR3 gives the full variable domain: DAGVTQSPTHLIKTRGQQVTLRCSPKSGHDTVSWYQQALGQGPQFIFQYYEEEERQRGNFPDRFSGHQFPNYSSELNVNALLLGDSALYLCASSLGTSFREQYFGPGTRLTVT.

V and J are TRBV19 and TRBJ2-2; D call uncertain. From germline, CDR1 is LNHDA and CDR2 SQIVND (reference sequence). The germline V and J ends were trimmed by 7 bases and 1 base, with 13 bases remaining between them. CDR3 length equals 15 residues. CDR3 DNA sequence: TGTGCCAGTACTACTGACTGGTTGAACACCGGGGAGCTGTTTTTT. Amino acid sequence: CASTTDWLNTGELFF.